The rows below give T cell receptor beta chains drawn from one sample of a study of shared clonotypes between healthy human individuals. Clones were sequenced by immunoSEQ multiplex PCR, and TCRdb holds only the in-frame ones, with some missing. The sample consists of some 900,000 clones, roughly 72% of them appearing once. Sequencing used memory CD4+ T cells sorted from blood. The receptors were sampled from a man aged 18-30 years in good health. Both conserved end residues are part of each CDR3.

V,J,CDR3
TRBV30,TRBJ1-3,CATQSGGLSGNTIYF
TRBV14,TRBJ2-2,CASSQETASNTGELFF
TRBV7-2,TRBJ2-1,CASSLGLVFYGEQFF
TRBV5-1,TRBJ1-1,CASSFTNSGQGVLTEAFF
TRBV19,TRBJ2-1,CASSIGKRGFKSEQFF
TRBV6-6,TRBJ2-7,CASRTSGKATYEQYF
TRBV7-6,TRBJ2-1,CASSSTGGNEQFF
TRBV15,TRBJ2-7,CATSRGDRAYEQYF
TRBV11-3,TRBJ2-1,CASSLKRDNEQFF
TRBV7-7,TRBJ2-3,CASSPDRGGTDTQYF
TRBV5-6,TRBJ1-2,CASSLEDRNYGYTF
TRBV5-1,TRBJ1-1,CASSGSGHSNTEAFF
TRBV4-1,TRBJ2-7,CASSQEVAGGLYEQYF
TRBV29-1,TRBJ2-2,CSVSTAGTGELFF
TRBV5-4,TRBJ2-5,CASSQDGRETQYF
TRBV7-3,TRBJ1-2,CASSLQTGGHGYTF
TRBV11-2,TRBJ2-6,CASSLVGGSGANVLTF
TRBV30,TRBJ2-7,CAWSGQYEQYF
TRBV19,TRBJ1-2,CASVDRGHGDNYGYTF
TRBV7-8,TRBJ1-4,CASSYNGETNEKLFF
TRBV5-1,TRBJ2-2,CASSSDGGGELFF
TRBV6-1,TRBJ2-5,CASSELGQGVETQYF
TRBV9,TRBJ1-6,CASSESLGNSPLHF
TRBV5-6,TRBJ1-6,CASSMTGFYNSPLHF
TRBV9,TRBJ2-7,CASSPRLQGSEQYF
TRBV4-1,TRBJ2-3,CASSLQGTGTGITDTQYF
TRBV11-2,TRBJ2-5,CASSRQTRAQETQYF
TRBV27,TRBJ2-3,CASSRREGDTQYF
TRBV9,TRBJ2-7,CASSVGLGIYEQYF
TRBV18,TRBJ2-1,CASSPGTVDNEQFF
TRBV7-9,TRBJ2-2,CASSLELAAGELFF
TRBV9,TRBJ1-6,CASSVETGNSPLHF
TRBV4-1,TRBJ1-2,CASSPSPGLVYGYTF
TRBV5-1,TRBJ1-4,CASSLLGQGVNEKLFF
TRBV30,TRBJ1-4,CAWSVRGGGEKLFF
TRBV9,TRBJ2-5,CASSVSGGAWPPRETQYF
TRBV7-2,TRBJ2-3,CASSLGGQNTDTQYF
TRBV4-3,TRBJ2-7,CASSQAGAGPYEQYF
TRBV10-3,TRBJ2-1,CAISESGASVGEQFF
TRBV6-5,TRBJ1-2,CASKQTYGFYGYTF
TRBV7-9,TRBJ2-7,CASSQQGASYEQYF
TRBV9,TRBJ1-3,CASSGGQDLSSGNTIYF
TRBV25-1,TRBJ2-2,CASSGTSANTGELFF
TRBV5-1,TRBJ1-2,CASSPGQGGYTF
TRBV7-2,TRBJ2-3,CASSNRGQDTDTQYF
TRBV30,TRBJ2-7,CAWKKGSGLAVYEQYF
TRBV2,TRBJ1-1,CASREGQGHTEAFF
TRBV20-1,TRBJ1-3,CSALSGNTIYF
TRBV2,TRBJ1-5,CASSPQGSQPQHF
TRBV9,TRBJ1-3,CASSKRGGSGNTIYF
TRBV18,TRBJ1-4,CASSPGATNEKLFF
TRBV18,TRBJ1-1,CASSPSGNAVNTEAFF
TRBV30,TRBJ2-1,CAWSEDRGISGRSRSDNEQFF
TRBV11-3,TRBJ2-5,CASSLRGQETQYF
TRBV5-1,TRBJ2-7,CASSLGTSSHEQYF